These 15 T cell receptor beta chains were all obtained from the same sample, sequenced in a study of cytomegalovirus exposure and HLA in healthy donors. 13 Jbeta primers and 60 Vbeta primers were used for the PCR. Only in-frame clones appear in the TCRdb table, and some are missing; sequencing was by immunoSEQ multiplex PCR. Of roughly 190,000 clones listed, around 87% were seen once; the top ten hold about 1.7%. What was sequenced was PBMCs. Source of these receptors: a woman aged 18-29 years in good health and CMV-seronegative.

The CDR3: CATSRDRGAYEQYF. The CDR3 DNA sequence: TGTGCCACCAGCAGAGATCGAGGTGCGTACGAGCAGTACTTC. This chain uses TRBV15 with TRBJ2-7; no firm D call. This CDR3 is 14 amino acids long. V shed 0 bases and J shed 4 bases, with 10 bases lying between them. Germline CDR1 LNHNV, CDR2 YYDKDF (reference sequence).

The chain employs TRBV6-6 and TRBJ2-7, with D maybe TRBD2 (5 bases). The germline CDR1 and CDR2 sequences are MNHNY and SVGAGI (reference sequence). V lost 0 bases and J 7 bases, leaving 10 bases between the germline ends. This CDR3 is built from 13 residues. CDR3 DNA sequence: TGTGCCAGCAGTTACTCTGCCCGGGGAGAGCAGTACTTC. Its protein product is CASSYSARGEQYF.

The gene calls are TRBV2 and TRBJ2-7, with D tentatively TRBD1 (5 bases). CDR1 is SNHLY and CDR2 is FYNNEI in the germline V gene. This CDR3 has 14 amino acids. Trimming pared 6 bases from V and 1 base from J, leaving 13 bases between. CDR3 coding DNA: TGTGCCAGCAGAGCCCAACAGGTATCCTACGAGCAGTACTTC. It codes for CASRAQQVSYEQYF. Full variable domain (outside the CDR3, taken from reference TRBV2 and TRBJ2-7): EPEVTQTPSHQVTQMGQEVILRCVPISNHLYFYWYRQILGQKVEFLVSFYNNEISEKSEIFDDQFSVERPDGSNFTLKIRSTKLEDSAMYFCASRAQQVSYEQYFGPGTRLTVT.

The chain has TRBV28 and TRBJ1-1; D gene unclear. The V gene lost 3 bases and the J gene lost 0 bases, with 20 bases spanning the gap. Germline V gene data show CDR1 as MDHEN and CDR2 as SYDVKM. The CDR3 spans 18 residues. The CDR3 is CASSLRVLYSPLNTEAFF. CDR3 nucleotide sequence: TGTGCCAGCAGTTTGCGGGTACTATATTCCCCCTTGAACACTGAAGCTTTCTTT.

This clone showed up just once. This chain joins TRBV7-2 and TRBJ2-7; 7 bases fit TRBD2. The CDR3 has 13 residues. The V segment lost 6 bases and the J segment 6 bases; nucleotides outside the gene matches: 8. The germline V gene has CDR1 SGHTA and CDR2 FQGNSA. As DNA, the CDR3 is TGTGCCAGCAGACCGACTAGCTCGGGCGAGCAGTACTTC. Residues: CASRPTSSGEQYF.

This chain joins TRBV7-9 and TRBJ1-5; D is perhaps TRBD1 (5 bases). Per the germline V gene, CDR1 is SEHNR and CDR2 is FQNEAQ (reference sequence). The V gene lost 2 bases and the J gene lost 3 bases, with 8 bases spanning the gap. The CDR3 runs to 14 residues. CDR3 nucleotide sequence: TGTGCCAGCAGCTTATCAGGGTTCAATCAGCCCCAGCATTTT. Its protein product is CASSLSGFNQPQHF.

This rearrangement joins TRBV27 to TRBJ1-3; D is uncertain. Per germline, CDR1 MNHEY and CDR2 SMNVEV (reference sequence). This CDR3 has 13 residues. The ends were cut back, 5 bases at V and 2 bases at J, with 7 bases in the middle. The CDR3 protein is CASSPRAGNTIYF. The CDR3 DNA reads TGTGCCAGCAGTCCGAGGGCTGGAAACACCATATATTTT.

On this clone itself: The identical CDR3 is also encoded by other nucleotide sequences in the sample. The chain has TRBV30 and TRBJ1-1; TRBD1 matches at 9 bases. V gave up 2 bases and J gave up 4 bases; unmatched junction bases: 5. The CDR3 contains 14 residues. The V gene's germline CDR1 is GTSNPN and CDR2 SVGIG (reference sequence). For the CDR3, the DNA is TGTGCCTGGAGTCTCGGACAGGGGTCCACTGAAGCTTTCTTT. Translating gives CAWSLGQGSTEAFF.

V usage is TRBV7-2 and J usage is TRBJ2-7; 9 nucleotides line up with TRBD2. V lost 5 bases and J lost 0; bases outside the gene matches: 8. Germline CDR1 and CDR2: SGHTA and FQGNSA. The length of the CDR3 is 16 residues. CDR3 region: CASSGALAGRSYEQYF. Written as DNA, the CDR3 is TGTGCCAGCAGCGGCGCACTAGCGGGCCGCTCCTACGAGCAGTACTTC.

V usage is TRBV19 and J usage is TRBJ2-3, with no clear D. CDR3 length: 13 amino acids. Germline V gene data show CDR1 as LNHDA and CDR2 as SQIVND (reference sequence). Trimming cost V 6 bases and J 2 bases, with 9 bases left between them. The DNA of the CDR3 is TGTGCCAGTAGAGACCTAGACACAGATACGCAGTATTTT. This sequence encodes CASRDLDTDTQYF.

This chain links TRBV5-1 with TRBJ2-6; TRBD2 aligns across 8 bases. The germline V gene has CDR1 SGHRS and CDR2 YFSETQ. Germline trimming cut 1 base from V and 0 bases from J; bases unmatched to any gene: 6. The CDR3 runs 18 residues. The CDR3 coding sequence is TGCGCCAGCAGCTTGAGCGGGGGAGCGAGCTCTGGGGCCAACGTCCTGACTTTC. Protein: CASSLSGGASSGANVLTF. Supplemented by reference TRBV5-1 and TRBJ2-6, the full variable domain reads KAGVTQTPRYLIKTRGQQVTLSCSPISGHRSVSWYQQTPGQGLQFLFEYFSETQRNKGNFPGRFSGRQFSNSRSEMNVSTLELGDSALYLCASSLSGGASSGANVLTFGAGSRLTVL.

The genes are TRBV6-6 and TRBJ2-5, with TRBD2 matching over 8 bases. This CDR3 has 15 residues. With 6 bases clipped from V and 2 bases from J, the junction kept 8 bases outside the gene matches. Germline V gives CDR1 MNHNY, CDR2 SVGAGI (reference sequence). CDR3 sequence (DNA): TGTGCCAGCAGCAACGCGTCTAGCGGGCAAGAGACCCAGTACTTC. Translation: CASSNASSGQETQYF.

The chain recombines TRBV25-1 with TRBJ2-2, with TRBD1 identical over 7 bases. V dropped 4 bases and J dropped 6; count of bases not matched to a gene: 5. Germline V CDR1 and CDR2: MGHDK, SYGVNS. There are 14 residues in the CDR3. Here the CDR3 DNA reads TGTGCCAGCAGTGCCTCGACAGGGCCCGGGGAGCTGTTTTTT. Amino acids: CASSASTGPGELFF.

The V gene is TRBV11-2, the J gene TRBJ2-1; 10 bases are shared with TRBD2. Looked up from germline, CDR1 is SGHAT and CDR2 is FQNNGV. The CDR3 is 16 residues long. V trimming: 5 bases; J trimming: 4 bases; junction bases outside the gene matches: 8. The CDR3 DNA is TGTGCCAGCAGCGCGCTTGCTAGCGGGGGATACAATGAGCAGTTCTTC. Protein product: CASSALASGGYNEQFF.

J is TRBJ1-3 and V is TRBV7-9; D is undetermined. V was shortened by 2 bases and J by 0 bases, with 8 bases between the two germline ends. The germline V gene encodes CDR1 SEHNR and CDR2 FQNEAQ (reference sequence). This CDR3 is built from 15 residues. CDR3 loop: CASSLYSNSGNTIYF. CDR3 coding DNA: TGTGCCAGCAGCTTATACTCTAACTCTGGAAACACCATATATTTT.